The next 10 T cell receptor beta chains were all read from a single sample in a study of CD8+ T cells in alopecia areata listed by TCRdb under 2018. Receptor libraries were prepared by the immunoSEQ multiplex PCR assay. RNA was extracted from all samples and reverse transcribed into cDNA, which served as template for TCR sequencing. TCRdb took this table from immuneACCESS and kept in-frame rearrangements with V and J called. Such tables lack part of the clones; where checked against another copy, unresolved V genes explain under half of the gap, and the rest is unexplained. Across this sample there are about 19,000 clones, with 60% to 70% seen only once. Clones ranked in the top ten supply 4.5% to 5.5% of the sample. In roughly five patients from the biomarker study, CD4+ cells were sorted further to obtain CD25+CD127- cells. The specimen was CD4+ Tregs sorted from blood. These TCRs come from a human donor with alopecia areata.

This clone has only one observation. The chain carries TRBV14 and TRBJ2-5; TRBD2 might be the D (6 bases). The CDR3 sequence is 12 residues long. CDR1 SGHDN and CDR2 FVKESK come from the germline V gene. V was shortened by 1 base and J by 9 bases, with 9 bases between the two germline ends. CDR3 sequence: CASSQGTGAQYF. In DNA form, the CDR3 reads TGTGCCAGCAGCCAAGGAACGGGGGCCCAGTACTTC.

The chain carries TRBV27 and TRBJ2-7, with TRBD1 as a possible D gene (6 bases). The CDR3 covers 12 residues. V was cut by 9 bases and J by 3 bases, with 12 bases left in between. The germline CDR1 and CDR2 sequences are MNHEY and SMNVEV (reference sequence). The CDR3 DNA reads as TGTGCCAGTTCAAAAGGGGGCTACGAGCAGTACTTC. This sequence encodes CASSKGGYEQYF.

This clone was observed a handful of times. This chain uses TRBV29-1 with TRBJ1-5, with D uncertain. Looked up from germline, CDR1 is SQVTM and CDR2 is ANQGSEA. The V gene lost 4 bases and the J gene lost 5 bases, with 12 bases spanning the gap. The CDR3 runs 13 residues. This CDR3 is CSVGGAEDQPQHF. Written as DNA, the CDR3 is TGCAGCGTTGGGGGAGCGGAGGATCAGCCCCAGCATTTT. Looking up the rest from reference TRBV29-1 and TRBJ1-5 gives the full variable domain: SAVISQKPSRDICQRGTSLTIQCQVDSQVTMMFWYRQQPGQSLTLIATANQGSEATYESGFVIDKFPISRPNLTFSTLTVSNMSPEDSSIYLCSVGGAEDQPQHFGDGTRLSIL.

V is TRBV28 and J is TRBJ2-7; TRBD1 might be the D (6 bases). The CDR3 has 14 amino acids. The germline V gene encodes CDR1 MDHEN and CDR2 SYDVKM. With 4 bases removed from V and 2 bases from J, the gap between germline ends came to 12 bases. The DNA for the CDR3 is TGTGCCAGCAGTTCGCCACAGGGTGCCTACGAGCAGTACTTC. Protein product: CASSSPQGAYEQYF.

V and J are TRBV28 and TRBJ2-7; TRBD1 aligns across 7 bases. The V and J ends lost 5 bases and 4 bases, in that order; junction bases with no gene match: 8. Germline CDR1 MDHEN, CDR2 SYDVKM. This CDR3 has 14 residues. CDR3 DNA sequence: TGTGCCAGCAGTCGACAGGGCCCCCCTTACGAGCAGTACTTC. Encoded protein: CASSRQGPPYEQYF. Looking up the rest from reference TRBV28 and TRBJ2-7 gives the full variable domain: DVKVTQSSRYLVKRTGEKVFLECVQDMDHENMFWYRQDPGLGLRLIYFSYDVKMKEKGDIPEGYSVSREKKERFSLILESASTNQTSMYLCASSRQGPPYEQYFGPGTRLTVT.

The chain links TRBV14 to TRBJ2-7; unclear D gene. This CDR3 spans 11 amino acids. The V end was cut by 4 bases, the J end by 12 bases, with 13 bases between. Germline values: CDR1 SGHDN, CDR2 FVKESK. The CDR3 DNA reads as TGTGCCAGCAGCCCAGGCCGGGTTCGGTACTTC. The encoded protein is CASSPGRVRYF.

The V gene is TRBV7-3, the J gene TRBJ2-2; possibly TRBD1 or TRBD2 for D (5 bases each). From germline, CDR1 is SGHTA and CDR2 FQGTGA. V was pared by 4 bases and J by 6 bases, with 12 bases between. The CDR3 is made up of 14 amino acids. CDR3 DNA: TGTGCCAGCAGCTCCCGACTGGGGGCCGGGGAGCTGTTTTTT. Translation: CASSSRLGAGELFF.

This clone was observed a few times. The J gene is TRBJ2-4, the V gene TRBV28; tentative D call: TRBD2 (5 bases). V gave up 4 bases and J gave up 6 bases, with 16 bases separating them. The germline V gene encodes CDR1 MDHEN and CDR2 SYDVKM. This CDR3 is 15 amino acids long. The CDR3 DNA sequence: TGTGCCAGCAGTTCTCTGGAGGCTGCCGGAAACATTCAGTACTTC. Amino acids: CASSSLEAAGNIQYF.

The rearrangement links TRBV2 to TRBJ2-2, with D maybe TRBD2 (5 bases). The CDR3 contains 15 residues. Deletions cut 4 bases from V and 0 bases from J, with 9 bases between. Germline V gene sequence: CDR1 SNHLY, CDR2 FYNNEI. For the CDR3, the DNA is TGTGCCAGCAGTGTAGACTACCCGAACACCGGGGAGCTGTTTTTT. Its protein is CASSVDYPNTGELFF.

The rearrangement uses TRBV2 and TRBJ2-1, with D possibly being TRBD2 (5 bases). V dropped 5 bases and J dropped 7 bases, with 21 bases sitting between them. Germline lookup yields CDR1 SNHLY and CDR2 FYNNEI. The CDR3 is 16 amino acids. The CDR3 here is CASSLQGGKGWNEQFF. Here the CDR3 DNA reads TGTGCCAGCAGTCTACAAGGAGGAAAAGGGTGGAATGAGCAGTTCTTC.